The rows below give T cell receptor beta chains drawn from one sample of a study of CD8 T cells in Susac syndrome. TCRdb re-derived calls from the immunoSEQ multiplex PCR reads in MiXCR, one entry per CDR3 protein. Among about 240,000 distinct CDR3 sequences listed, 90% to 97% were seen once. The sample comprised CD4+ T cells from PBMCs. These receptors were collected from a human donor with Susac syndrome. Each CDR3 is given with its conserved first and last residue. Each record gives: J gene, D gene, V gene, clone size, CDR3 protein, CDR3 DNA. The D gene is left open where the match is weak. The size entry is marked missing in some rows and otherwise reads once, few, many or a size class.

>TRBJ1-2|-|TRBV12-3/TRBV12-4|-
CASNEVLDYGYTF
TGTGCCAGCAACGAGGTCCTTGACTATGGCTACACCTTC
>TRBJ2-5|-|TRBV7-4|-
CASSRCPYQETQYF
TGTGCCAGCAGCCGATGCCCTTACCAAGAGACCCAGTACTTC
>TRBJ2-7|-|TRBV20-1|-
CSASGQVRSEQYF
TGCAGTGCTAGTGGCCAAGTTCGGTCCGAGCAGTACTTC
>TRBJ2-7|-|TRBV4-1|-
CASSQDWGGHSNYEQYF
TGCGCCAGCAGCCAAGATTGGGGGGGACACTCGAACTACGAGCAGTACTTC
>TRBJ2-7|-|TRBV20-1|-
CSAPLAGTPAYEQYF
TGCAGTGCGCCCCTAGCCGGGACCCCCGCCTACGAGCAGTACTTC
>TRBJ2-7|TRBD2|TRBV12-5|-
CASGLATSGTYEQYF
TGTGCTAGTGGTTTAGCGACTAGCGGGACCTACGAGCAGTACTTC
>TRBJ1-3|-|TRBV15|-
CATSGPHVSGNTIYF
TGTGCCACCAGCGGACCGCATGTATCTGGAAACACCATATATTTT
>TRBJ2-3|-|TRBV7-9|-
CAGSTDTQYF
TGTGCTGGGTCCACAGATACGCAGTATTTT
>TRBJ2-5|TRBD2|TRBV2|-
CATSGQETQYF
TGTGCCACTAGCGGCCAAGAGACCCAGTACTTC
>TRBJ1-1|-|TRBV30|-
CAWSVAGVLRMNTEAFF
TGTGCCTGGAGTGTAGCGGGGGTCTTGAGGATGAACACTGAAGCTTTCTTT
>TRBJ2-1|-|TRBV20-1|-
CSAPSQGRRDNEQFF
TGCAGTGCCCCGTCCCAGGGGCGGAGAGACAATGAGCAGTTCTTC
>TRBJ2-2|-|TRBV3-1|-
CASSQAFGGRTGELFF
TGTGCCAGCAGCCAAGCCTTTGGAGGGCGCACCGGGGAGCTGTTTTTT
>TRBJ2-7|TRBD1|TRBV4-1|-
CASSQPGTGAYEQYF
TGCGCCAGCAGCCAGCCCGGGACAGGGGCCTACGAGCAGTACTTC
>TRBJ2-5|-|TRBV15|-
CATSRDSGGETQYF
TGTGCCACCAGCAGAGATTCAGGAGGGGAGACCCAGTACTTC
>TRBJ2-3|TRBD2|TRBV15|-
CATTIRTSGSTDTQYF
TGTGCCACCACCATCCGGACTAGCGGGAGCACAGATACGCAGTATTTT
>TRBJ1-1|-|TRBV5-1|-
CASRLEDLSITEAFF
TGCGCCAGCAGGCTCGAGGACCTCAGTATCACTGAAGCTTTCTTT
>TRBJ2-7|-|TRBV29-1|-
CSVEDSTNSYEQYF
TGCAGCGTTGAAGACAGCACAAACTCCTACGAGCAGTACTTC
>TRBJ2-7|-|TRBV10-3|-
CAIKAFDSSYEQYF
TGTGCCATCAAAGCGTTCGACAGCTCCTACGAGCAGTACTTC
>TRBJ2-1|TRBD2|TRBV30|-
CAWIALAGRNEQFF
TGTGCCTGGATAGCCCTAGCGGGACGGAATGAGCAGTTCTTC
>TRBJ2-2|-|TRBV7-7|once
CASSPQGQGELFF
TGTGCTAGCAGCCCCCAAGGGCAGGGCGAGCTGTTTTTT
>TRBJ1-4|-|TRBV13|-
CASSSQAGAGEKLFF
TGTGCCAGCAGCTCCCAGGCGGGGGCCGGGGAAAAACTGTTTTTT
>TRBJ2-1|TRBD2|TRBV11-1|-
CASSTGGDYNEQFF
TGTGCCAGCAGTACGGGGGGGGATTACAATGAGCAGTTCTTC
>TRBJ2-1|-|TRBV20-1|-
CSARPRLGTDYNEQFF
TGCAGTGCTAGACCTCGTCTCGGGACCGACTACAATGAGCAGTTCTTC
>TRBJ1-2|-|TRBV28|-
CASSFAASGFSFYGYTF
TGTGCCAGCAGTTTCGCTGCCAGTGGGTTTTCCTTCTATGGCTACACCTTC
>TRBJ2-5|-|TRBV14|-
CASSHSPIQETQYF
TGTGCCAGCAGCCACTCTCCCATTCAAGAGACCCAGTACTTC
>TRBJ2-6|-|TRBV12-3/TRBV12-4|-
CASSLGLLSGANVLTF
TGTGCCAGCAGTTTAGGGTTGCTCTCTGGGGCCAACGTCCTGACTTTC
>TRBJ1-1|-|TRBV29-1|-
CSVDHSGGGGTEAFF
TGCAGCGTTGACCACTCGGGAGGAGGGGGCACTGAAGCTTTCTTT
>TRBJ2-1|TRBD2|TRBV29-1|-
CSVTAGGSNEQFF
TGCAGCGTTACCGCGGGGGGTAGTAATGAGCAGTTCTTC
>TRBJ1-2|-|TRBV9|once
CASSVEGPYGYTF
TGTGCCAGCAGCGTAGAGGGCCCGTATGGCTACACCTTC
>TRBJ1-2|-|TRBV30|-
CAWSVRDIYGYTF
TGTGCCTGGAGTGTACGGGACATCTATGGCTACACCTTC
>TRBJ2-1|-|TRBV7-3|-
CASSKPGQTYNEQFF
TGTGCCAGCAGCAAACCGGGACAAACCTACAATGAGCAGTTCTTC
>TRBJ1-5|-|TRBV9|-
CASSVNNGNQPQHF
TGTGCCAGCAGCGTGAACAATGGAAATCAGCCCCAGCATTTT
>TRBJ2-1|TRBD2|TRBV23-1|-
CARAGGPRPPPGSSYNEQFF
TGCGCCAGGGCGGGAGGGCCGAGGCCCCCGCCGGGAAGCTCCTACAATGAGCAGTTCTTC
>TRBJ1-5|-|TRBV20-1|-
CSARVSPDQPQHF
TGCAGTGCTAGAGTGTCGCCTGATCAGCCCCAGCATTTT
>TRBJ2-3|-|TRBV30|-
CAWGSTDTQYF
TGTGCTTGGGGGAGCACAGATACGCAGTATTTT
>TRBJ1-2|-|TRBV20-1|-
CSARARRGYYGYTF
TGCAGTGCTAGAGCCCGGCGAGGTTACTATGGCTACACCTTC
>TRBJ1-5|-|TRBV12-3/TRBV12-4|-
CASSSGPGSQPQHF
TGTGCCAGCAGCTCTGGCCCTGGATCTCAGCCCCAGCATTTT
>TRBJ1-1|-|TRBV30|once
CAWSVIGPTEAFF
TGTGCCTGGAGTGTTATAGGGCCCACTGAAGCTTTCTTT
>TRBJ2-6|-|TRBV25-1|-
CASSVGISGANVLTF
TGTGCCAGCAGTGTTGGGATCTCTGGGGCCAACGTCCTGACTTTC
>TRBJ2-5|-|TRBV6-6|-
CASRAASQETQYF
TGTGCCAGCAGAGCCGCAAGTCAAGAGACCCAGTACTTC
>TRBJ1-1|-|TRBV28|-
CASSLGSPGPNTEAFF
TGTGCCAGCAGTTTAGGGTCCCCTGGCCCAAACACTGAAGCTTTCTTT
>TRBJ2-1|TRBD2|TRBV20-1|-
CSATTSGIYNEQFF
TGCAGTGCTACTACTAGCGGGATCTACAATGAGCAGTTCTTC
>TRBJ2-1|-|TRBV29-1|-
CSVEHNWSSYNEQFF
TGCAGCGTTGAACACAACTGGAGCTCCTACAATGAGCAGTTCTTC
>TRBJ1-3|-|TRBV18|-
CASSPVSTARNTIYF
TGTGCCAGCTCACCAGTCTCTACAGCCCGGAACACCATATATTTT
>TRBJ2-3|TRBD2|TRBV29-1|-
CSAQGLAGGENTQYF
TGCAGCGCCCAAGGACTAGCGGGAGGTGAGAATACGCAGTATTTT
>TRBJ2-5|-|TRBV9|-
CASSVGHIEETQYF
TGTGCCAGCAGCGTTGGACATATTGAAGAGACCCAGTACTTC
>TRBJ2-2|-|TRBV5-1|-
CASSPRPNTGELFF
TGCGCCAGCAGCCCGCGTCCGAACACCGGGGAGCTGTTTTTT
>TRBJ2-7|TRBD1|TRBV6-5|-
CASSYRAGTGPNEQYF
TGTGCCAGCAGTTACCGGGCCGGGACAGGGCCTAACGAGCAGTACTTC
>TRBJ1-3|-|TRBV9|-
CASSVAGDLGNTIYF
TGTGCCAGCAGCGTAGCTGGTGATCTCGGAAACACCATATATTTT